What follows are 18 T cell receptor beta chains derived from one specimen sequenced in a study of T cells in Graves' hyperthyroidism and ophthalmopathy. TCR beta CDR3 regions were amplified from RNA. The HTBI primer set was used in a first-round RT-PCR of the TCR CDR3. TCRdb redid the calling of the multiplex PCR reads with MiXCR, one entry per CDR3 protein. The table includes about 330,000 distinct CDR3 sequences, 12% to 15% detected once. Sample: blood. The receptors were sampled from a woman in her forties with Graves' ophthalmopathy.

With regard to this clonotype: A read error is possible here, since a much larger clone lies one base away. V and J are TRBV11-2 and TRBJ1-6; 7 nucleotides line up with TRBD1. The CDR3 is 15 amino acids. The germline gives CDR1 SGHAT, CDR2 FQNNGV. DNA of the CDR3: TGTGCCAGCAGCTTCCGTGACAGGGAGGACTCACCCCCCCACTTT. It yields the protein CASSFRDREDSPPHF.

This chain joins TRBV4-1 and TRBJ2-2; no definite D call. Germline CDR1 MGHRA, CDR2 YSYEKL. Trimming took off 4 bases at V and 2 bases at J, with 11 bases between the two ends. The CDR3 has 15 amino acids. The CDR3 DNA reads TGCGCCAGCAGCCCCACAGACGCCAACACCGGGGAGCTGTTTTTT. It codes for CASSPTDANTGELFF.

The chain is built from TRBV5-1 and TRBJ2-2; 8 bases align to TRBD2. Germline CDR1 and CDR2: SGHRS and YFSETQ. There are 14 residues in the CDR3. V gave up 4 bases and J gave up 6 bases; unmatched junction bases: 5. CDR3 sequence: CASSNGGAAGELFF. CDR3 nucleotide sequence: TGCGCCAGCAGCAACGGGGGGGCCGCCGGGGAGCTGTTTTTT.

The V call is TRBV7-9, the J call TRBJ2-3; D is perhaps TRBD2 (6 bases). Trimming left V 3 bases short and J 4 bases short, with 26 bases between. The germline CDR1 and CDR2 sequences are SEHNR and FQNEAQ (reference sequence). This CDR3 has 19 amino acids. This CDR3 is CASSFRVPGTCVFPDTQYF. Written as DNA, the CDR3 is TGTGCCAGCAGCTTCCGTGTACCCGGGACTTGCGTATTCCCAGATACGCAGTATTTT.

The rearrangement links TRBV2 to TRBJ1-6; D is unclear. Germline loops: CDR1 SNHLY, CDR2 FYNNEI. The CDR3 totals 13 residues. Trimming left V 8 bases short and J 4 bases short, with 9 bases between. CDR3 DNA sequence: TGTGCCAGCCGCGGGAATTATAATTCACCCCTCCACTTT. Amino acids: CASRGNYNSPLHF. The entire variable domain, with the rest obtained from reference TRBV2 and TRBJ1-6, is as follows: EPEVTQTPSHQVTQMGQEVILRCVPISNHLYFYWYRQILGQKVEFLVSFYNNEISEKSEIFDDQFSVERPDGSNFTLKIRSTKLEDSAMYFCASRGNYNSPLHFGNGTRLTVT.

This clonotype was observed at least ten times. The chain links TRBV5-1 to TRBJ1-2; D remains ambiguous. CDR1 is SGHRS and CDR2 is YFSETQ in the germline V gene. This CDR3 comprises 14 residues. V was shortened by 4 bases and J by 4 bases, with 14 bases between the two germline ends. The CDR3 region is CASSRTAGSYGYTF. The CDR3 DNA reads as TGCGCCAGCAGCCGTACCGCCGGTAGCTATGGCTACACCTTC. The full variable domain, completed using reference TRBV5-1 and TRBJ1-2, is KAGVTQTPRYLIKTRGQQVTLSCSPISGHRSVSWYQQTPGQGLQFLFEYFSETQRNKGNFPGRFSGRQFSNSRSEMNVSTLELGDSALYLCASSRTAGSYGYTFGSGTRLTVV.

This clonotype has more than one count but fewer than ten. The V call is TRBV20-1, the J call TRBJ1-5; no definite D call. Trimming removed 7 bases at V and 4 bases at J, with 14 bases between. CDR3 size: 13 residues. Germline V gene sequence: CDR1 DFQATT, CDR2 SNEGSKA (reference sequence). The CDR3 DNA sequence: TGCAGTGTTCGGGCGGGGTTAAATCAGCCCCAGCATTTT. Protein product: CSVRAGLNQPQHF.

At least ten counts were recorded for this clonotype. The CDR3 loop is CASSQNVYGYTF. The CDR3 bases are TGTGCCAGCAGCCAAAACGTCTATGGCTACACCTTC. The chain couples TRBV3-1 to TRBJ1-2, with D unclear. The germline V and J ends were trimmed by 2 bases and 4 bases, with 5 bases remaining between them. The CDR3 has 12 amino acids. Germline lookup yields CDR1 LGHDT and CDR2 YNNKEL (reference sequence).

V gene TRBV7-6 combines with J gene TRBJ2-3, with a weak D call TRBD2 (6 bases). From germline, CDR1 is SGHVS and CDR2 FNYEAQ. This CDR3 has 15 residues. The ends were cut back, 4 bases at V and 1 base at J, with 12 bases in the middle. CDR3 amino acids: CASSSLPGGTDTQYF. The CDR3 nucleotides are TGTGCCAGCAGCTCCCTCCCGGGGGGCACAGATACGCAGTATTTT.

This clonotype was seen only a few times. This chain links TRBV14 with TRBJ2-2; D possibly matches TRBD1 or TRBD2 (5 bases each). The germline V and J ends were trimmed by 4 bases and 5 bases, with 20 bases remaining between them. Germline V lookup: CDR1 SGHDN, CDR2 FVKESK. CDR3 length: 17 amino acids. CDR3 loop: CASSPPGTFWRTGELFF. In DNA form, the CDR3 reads TGTGCCAGCAGCCCTCCCGGGACCTTTTGGAGGACCGGGGAGCTGTTTTTT.

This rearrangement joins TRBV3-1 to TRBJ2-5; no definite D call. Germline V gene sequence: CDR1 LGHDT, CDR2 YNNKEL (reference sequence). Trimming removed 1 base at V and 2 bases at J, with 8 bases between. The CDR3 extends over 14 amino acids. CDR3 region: CASSQGWGQETQYF. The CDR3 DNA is TGTGCCAGCAGCCAAGGTTGGGGACAAGAGACCCAGTACTTC.

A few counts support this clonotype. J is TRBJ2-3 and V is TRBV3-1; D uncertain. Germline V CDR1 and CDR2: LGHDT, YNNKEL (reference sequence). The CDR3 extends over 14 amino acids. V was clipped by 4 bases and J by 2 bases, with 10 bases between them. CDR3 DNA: TGTGCCAGCAGCCCGGACCCCATCACAGATACGCAGTATTTT. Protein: CASSPDPITDTQYF.

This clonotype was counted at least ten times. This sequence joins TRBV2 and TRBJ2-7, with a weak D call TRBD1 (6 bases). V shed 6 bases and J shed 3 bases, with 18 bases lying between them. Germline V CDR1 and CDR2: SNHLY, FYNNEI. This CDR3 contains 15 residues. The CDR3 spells CASRKDRRLYYEQYF. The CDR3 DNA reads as TGTGCCAGCAGGAAAGACAGGAGACTCTACTACGAGCAGTACTTC.

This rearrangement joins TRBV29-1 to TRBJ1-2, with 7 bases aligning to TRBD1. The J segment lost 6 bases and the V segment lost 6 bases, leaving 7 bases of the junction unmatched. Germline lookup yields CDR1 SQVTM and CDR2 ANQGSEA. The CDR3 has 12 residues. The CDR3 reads CSVTTGFDGYTF. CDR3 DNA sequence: TGCAGCGTGACGACAGGGTTTGATGGCTACACCTTC. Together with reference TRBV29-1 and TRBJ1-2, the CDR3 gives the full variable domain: SAVISQKPSRDICQRGTSLTIQCQVDSQVTMMFWYRQQPGQSLTLIATANQGSEATYESGFVIDKFPISRPNLTFSTLTVSNMSPEDSSIYLCSVTTGFDGYTFGSGTRLTVV.

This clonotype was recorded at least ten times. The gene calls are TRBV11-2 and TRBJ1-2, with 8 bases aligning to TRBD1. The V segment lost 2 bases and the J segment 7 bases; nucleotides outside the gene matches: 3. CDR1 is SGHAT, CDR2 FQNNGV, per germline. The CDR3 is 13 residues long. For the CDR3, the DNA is TGTGCCAGCAGCTTACCAGGGGGCCGTGGCTACACCTTC. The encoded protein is CASSLPGGRGYTF.

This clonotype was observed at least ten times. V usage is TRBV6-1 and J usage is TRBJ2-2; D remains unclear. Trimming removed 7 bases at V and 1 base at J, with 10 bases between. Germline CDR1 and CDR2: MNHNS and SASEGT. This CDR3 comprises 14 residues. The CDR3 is CASIGPVNTGELFF. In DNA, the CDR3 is TGTGCCAGCATTGGGCCGGTGAACACCGGGGAGCTGTTTTTT.

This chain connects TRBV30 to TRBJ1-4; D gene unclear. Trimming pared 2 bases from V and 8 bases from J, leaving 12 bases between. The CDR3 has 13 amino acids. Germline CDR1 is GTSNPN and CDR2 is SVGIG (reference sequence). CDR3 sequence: CAWSSTRGEKLFF. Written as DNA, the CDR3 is TGTGCCTGGAGTTCCACGAGAGGGGAAAAACTGTTTTTT. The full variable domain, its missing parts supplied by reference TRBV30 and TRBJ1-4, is SQTIHQWPATLVQPVGSPLSLECTVEGTSNPNLYWYRQAAGRGLQLLFYSVGIGQISSEVPQNLSASRPQDRQFILSSKKLLLSDSGFYLCAWSSTRGEKLFFGSGTQLSVL.

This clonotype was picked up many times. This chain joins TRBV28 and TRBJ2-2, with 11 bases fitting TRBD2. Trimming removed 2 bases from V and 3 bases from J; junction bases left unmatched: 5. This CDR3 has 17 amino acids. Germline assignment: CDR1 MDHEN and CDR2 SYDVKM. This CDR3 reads CASSLISSGGYTGELFF. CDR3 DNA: TGTGCCAGCAGTTTAATATCTAGCGGGGGGTACACCGGGGAGCTGTTTTTT.